This is a list of T cell receptor beta chains from one sample in a study of tumor-infiltrating lymphocytes in primary liver carcinoma. TCRdb redid the calling of the multiplex PCR reads with MiXCR, one entry per CDR3 protein. The table lists some 87,000 distinct CDR3 sequences, around 68% of them singletons, with more than 25% in the top ten. Sequencing was carried out using tumor-adjacent normal liver tissue. All receptors come from a man aged 35 to 55 with primary liver carcinoma and hepatitis B virus infection. Both conserved end residues are part of each CDR3. Fields, in order: D gene, J gene, clone size, V gene, CDR3 DNA, CDR3 protein. D genes are given only for firm matches. The listing skips clone size in some rows; elsewhere it reads once, few, many or a size class.

>-|TRBJ2-2|medium-sized|TRBV11-2
TGTGCCAGCAGCTTTACGTACGGAAAGAGCGGGGAGCTGTTTTTT
CASSFTYGKSGELFF
>TRBD1|TRBJ1-1|many|TRBV12-3/TRBV12-4
TGTGCCATCAAGACAGGGTGGAACACTGAAGCTTTCTTT
CAIKTGWNTEAFF
>-|TRBJ2-7|-|TRBV29-1
TGCAGCATTCCTGTTCCCGGGACACTGCCCTACGAGCAGTACTTT
CSIPVPGTLPYEQYF
>-|TRBJ2-3|many|TRBV6-5
TGTGCCAGCAGTCCGGGGGGACAGCCCACAGATACGCAGTATTTT
CASSPGGQPTDTQYF
>TRBD1|TRBJ1-1|many|TRBV10-3
TGTGCCATCAGCGGGACAGGGCTTACTGAAGCTTTCTTT
CAISGTGLTEAFF
>TRBD1|TRBJ1-2|-|TRBV12-3/TRBV12-4
TGTGCCGGCAAAACCGGACAGGGCTATGGCTACACCTTC
CAGKTGQGYGYTF
>-|TRBJ2-7|-|TRBV24-1
TGTGCCACCGGACAGAACCCCTACGAGCAGTACTTC
CATGQNPYEQYF
>-|TRBJ2-5|-|TRBV6-5
TGTGCCAGCAGATACCAAAGGGGACAAGAGACCCAGTACTTC
CASRYQRGQETQYF
>-|TRBJ2-2|medium-sized|TRBV10-3
TGTGCCATCAGTCCCTCGCCCCGGGTGGACACCGGGGAGCTGTTTTTT
CAISPSPRVDTGELFF
>-|TRBJ2-7|many|TRBV10-3
TGTGCCATCGGTATCCAATTATACGAGCAGTACTTC
CAIGIQLYEQYF
>-|TRBJ2-1|-|TRBV28
TGTGCCAGCAGTGTTTACAATGAGCAGTTCTTC
CASSVYNEQFF
>-|TRBJ1-1|many|TRBV6-6
TGTGCCAGCAGCCTAGACTGGAACACTGAAGCTTTCTTT
CASSLDWNTEAFF
>-|TRBJ2-7|many|TRBV10-2
TGCGCCAGCAGTGAGTCGGCGGGAACCTACGAGCAGTACTTC
CASSESAGTYEQYF
>TRBD1|TRBJ2-3|-|TRBV5-4
TGTGCCAGCAGCATAGGGGGCGACTCATCGAATACGCAGTATTTT
CASSIGGDSSNTQYF
>-|TRBJ2-7|many|TRBV7-8
TGTGCCAGCAGCTTAGTATTAGGCAGGGGCGCGAGTGGCTACGAGCAGTACTTC
CASSLVLGRGASGYEQYF
>TRBD1|TRBJ1-2|-|TRBV5-1
TGCGCCAGCTGCTTGCAACACACAGGGGACTATGGATACACCTTC
CASCLQHTGDYGYTF
>-|TRBJ2-5|many|TRBV4-1
TGCGCCAGCAGCCAAGAGCCCCTGACTGGGACCCAGTACTTC
CASSQEPLTGTQYF
>TRBD2|TRBJ2-7|many|TRBV20-1
TGCAGTGCTGAACGGGTTAGCGGGGGGCCGGGTCGGGCCTACGAGCAGTACTTC
CSAERVSGGPGRAYEQYF
>TRBD1|TRBJ2-3|-|TRBV24-1
TGTGCCACCAGTGATTTCCGGGAAGGGACAGATATGCAGTATTTT
CATSDFREGTDMQYF
>-|TRBJ2-1|-|TRBV29-1
TGCAACCCCCGACTAGACAATGAGCAGTTCTTC
CNPRLDNEQFF
>-|TRBJ2-7|-|TRBV11-2
TGTGCCAACAGCGCGACAATCGAACAGTACTTC
CANSATIEQYF
>-|TRBJ1-2|-|TRBV24-1
TGTGCCACCAGCGATACAAGCCCCCGGACAGCCAAGGACTATGGCTACACCTTC
CATSDTSPRTAKDYGYTF
>TRBD1|TRBJ2-1|-|TRBV12-3/TRBV12-4
TGTGCCAGCATCTGGACAGGGGATGAGGAGCAGTTATTC
CASIWTGDEEQLF
>TRBD2|TRBJ2-1|medium-sized|TRBV11-2
TGTGCCAGCAGCCTAACTAGCGGCGGGGGAAATGAGCAGTTCTTC
CASSLTSGGGNEQFF
>-|TRBJ2-5|-|TRBV10-3
TGTGCCATCAGCCTAGGGGACGGACAAGAGATCCAGTACTTC
CAISLGDGQEIQYF
>-|TRBJ1-3|-|TRBV6-5
TGTGCCAGCAGTTACGGTCGTTCCGGAAAGACCATATATTTT
CASSYGRSGKTIYF
>-|TRBJ2-1|-|TRBV11-2
TGTGTCAGCAGCCAGACTAGTGTGTACAATGAGCAGTTCTTT
CVSSQTSVYNEQFF
>-|TRBJ2-1|-|TRBV11-2
TGTGCCAGCAGCTTAGTAGATGGGATTAGCGGCAATGAGCAGTTCTTC
CASSLVDGISGNEQFF
>TRBD1|TRBJ2-6|-|TRBV11-2
TGTGCCAGCAGCCGACGGACAGGGTTTGTGTCTGGCACCAACGTCCTGATTTTC
CASSRRTGFVSGTNVLIF
>TRBD2|TRBJ2-3|once|TRBV11-2
TGTGCCAGCGGGGGGGGGGGAGATACGCAGTATTTT
CASGGGGDTQYF
>TRBD1|TRBJ1-2|-|TRBV11-2
TGTGCCAGCAGCTTAGTGTCAGGGGGGAAGTATGGCTACACCTTC
CASSLVSGGKYGYTF
>TRBD2|TRBJ2-1|-|TRBV7-9
TGTGCCAGCAGCATAAGCCGACGTTCGGGGGGTAATGAGCAGTTCTTC
CASSISRRSGGNEQFF
>-|TRBJ2-1|-|TRBV14
TGTGCCAGCAACCACCTGGTCGGGGGCGAGCAGTTCTTC
CASNHLVGGEQFF